This is a list of T cell receptor beta chains from one sample in a study of blood T cell repertoires in COVID-19. Produced via immunoSEQ multiplex PCR; TCRdb's table is partial and in-frame only. The top ten clones hold 3% to 4.5% of a sample with tens of thousands of clones, roughly 85% of them seen once. The sequenced sample consisted of peripheral blood. Receptors originate from a man aged 50-60 years with acute or convalescent COVID-19. Each CDR3 is given with its conserved first and last residue. The D gene is left open where the match is weak. Clone size is shown for a subset of rows, as once, few, many or a class of expanded clone.

>TRBV27|.|TRBJ2-7|.
CASSLSGTLRTPTYEQYF
TGTGCCAGCAGTTTATCTGGCACCTTAAGGACACCTACCTACGAGCAGTACTTC
>TRBV19|.|TRBJ2-5|.
CASSIVADQETQYF
TGTGCCAGTAGTATAGTGGCAGACCAAGAGACCCAGTACTTC
>TRBV11-2|.|TRBJ2-1|.
CASSLWGEVYNEQFF
TGTGCCAGCAGCTTATGGGGGGAGGTTTACAATGAGCAGTTCTTC
>TRBV5-1|.|TRBJ2-5|TRBD2
CASSFSGGDEETQYF
TGCGCCAGCAGCTTTAGCGGGGGGGATGAGGAGACCCAGTACTTC
>TRBV30|.|TRBJ2-6|.
CAWSGSSGANVLTF
TGTGCCTGGAGTGGGAGCTCTGGGGCCAACGTCCTGACTTTC
>TRBV27|once|TRBJ2-7|.
CASSWASSYEQYF
TGTGCCAGCAGTTGGGCCAGCTCCTACGAGCAGTACTTC
>TRBV10-3|.|TRBJ1-5|TRBD1
CAISEGDRLDQPQHF
TGTGCCATCAGTGAGGGGGACAGGTTAGATCAGCCCCAGCATTTT
>TRBV6-1|.|TRBJ2-7|TRBD2
CASSEKLAGGYYEQYF
TGTGCCAGCAGTGAAAAACTAGCGGGGGGATACTACGAGCAGTACTTC
>TRBV15|.|TRBJ2-7|.
CATSREQGYEQYF
TGTGCCACCAGCAGAGAGCAGGGCTACGAGCAGTACTTC
>TRBV7-2|.|TRBJ2-1|.
CASSSDSPAYEQFF
TGTGCCAGCAGCTCGGACTCCCCTGCCTATGAGCAGTTCTTC
>TRBV28|.|TRBJ2-5|TRBD2
CASSPTSATQETQYF
TGTGCCAGCAGCCCGACTAGCGCTACTCAAGAGACCCAGTACTTC